These 23 T cell receptor beta chains were all obtained from the same sample, sequenced in a study of T cells after yellow fever vaccination. TCRdb ran MiXCR on the 5' RACE reads and lists one entry per CDR3 protein. In the table there are some 350,000 distinct CDR3 sequences, 3.5% to 4.5% of which are singletons. The source material was PBMCs, sampled 5 days after the yellow fever booster vaccination. Receptors were obtained from a man younger than 35 who received the YFV17D yellow fever vaccine.

This clonotype was detected many times. V and J are TRBV12-5 and TRBJ2-7; TRBD2 agrees at 10 bases. The CDR3 totals 15 residues. V lost 7 bases, J lost 3 bases, and 9 bases stayed unmatched. Per the germline V gene, CDR1 is LGHNT and CDR2 is FRNRAP. CDR3 region: CASVYSGGANYEQYF. CDR3 bases: TGTGCTAGTGTCTACAGCGGGGGGGCCAACTACGAGCAGTACTTC.

In its sample, this clonotype was seen many times. V gene TRBV5-6 combines with J gene TRBJ2-5, with D possibly being TRBD1 (5 bases). The germline V and J ends were trimmed by 0 bases and 5 bases, with 11 bases remaining between them. Germline CDR1 SGHDT, CDR2 YYEEEE. CDR3 length equals 14 residues. CDR3 DNA: TGTGCCAGCAGCTTGGGGGCAGGGCGGGAGACCCAGTACTTC. Amino acids: CASSLGAGRETQYF.

This clonotype was observed at least ten times. V usage is TRBV4-2 and J usage is TRBJ1-6; 9 nucleotides agree with TRBD1. This CDR3 spans 17 amino acids. J gave up 6 bases and V 0 bases, and 6 bases lay outside the gene matches. Germline-derived CDR1 and CDR2 are LGHNA and YNFKEQ. Written as DNA, the CDR3 is TGTGCCAGCAGCCAAGAGTGGGACAGGGATCCTAATTCACCCCTCCACTTT. Encoded protein: CASSQEWDRDPNSPLHF.

This clonotype occurred a few times. This chain uses TRBV7-3 with TRBJ2-3; TRBD2 matches at 10 bases. Losses at the gene ends were 8 bases for V and 2 bases for J; bases not matched to a gene: 4. The CDR3 has 14 amino acids. CDR1 is SGHTA and CDR2 is FQGTGA in the germline V gene. CDR3 amino acids: CASGAGGITDTQYF. The DNA for the CDR3 is TGTGCCAGCGGAGCGGGGGGGATCACAGATACGCAGTATTTT.

The CDR3 spells CASSFTSGLDEFF. Written as DNA, the CDR3 is TGTGCCAGCAGCTTCACCTCGGGACTAGACGAGTTCTTC. J is TRBJ2-1 and V is TRBV7-2; TRBD2 matches 8 bases. CDR3 length: 13 residues. The V segment lost 3 bases and the J segment 14 bases; nucleotides outside the gene matches: 9. Germline CDR1 reads SGHTA; CDR2 reads FQGNSA.

The genes are TRBV11-1 and TRBJ2-2, with D possibly matching TRBD1 (6 bases). V lost 6 bases to trimming and J lost 0 bases, with 11 bases between them. This CDR3 comprises 15 residues. Germline CDR1 is SGHAT and CDR2 is FQDESV (reference sequence). The CDR3 reads CASRAQGANTGELFF. The CDR3, as DNA: TGTGCCAGCAGGGCACAGGGCGCGAACACCGGGGAGCTGTTTTTT.

This chain connects TRBV5-1 to TRBJ1-3; D ambiguous. V was cut by 4 bases and J by 0 bases, with 11 bases left in between. Germline CDR1 reads SGHRS; CDR2 reads YFSETQ. The length of the CDR3 is 15 residues. CDR3 in amino acids: CASSEFDNSGNTIYF. In DNA form, the CDR3 reads TGCGCCAGCAGCGAGTTCGACAACTCTGGAAACACCATATATTTT.

The chain joins TRBV12-3 or TRBV12-4 to TRBJ1-3; weak D call: TRBD1 (5 bases). Trimming took off 6 bases at V and 7 bases at J, with 13 bases between the two ends. The CDR3 has 13 residues. The CDR3: CASRLRQWNTIYF. The CDR3 DNA is TGTGCCAGCAGATTAAGACAGTGGAACACCATATATTTT.

In its sample, this clonotype was seen a few times. This chain links TRBV7-3 with TRBJ2-1, with unresolved D. CDR1 SGHTA and CDR2 FQGTGA come from the germline V gene. V was cut by 2 bases and J by 1 base, with 6 bases left in between. The CDR3 is made up of 14 amino acids. The CDR3 reads CASSLDNSYNEQFF. DNA of the CDR3: TGTGCCAGCAGCTTAGACAATTCCTACAATGAGCAGTTCTTC.

This clonotype was detected ten times or more. The rearrangement joins TRBV7-2 to TRBJ2-1; D is tentatively TRBD1 or TRBD2 (5 bases each). CDR3 length: 14 residues. Per germline, CDR1 SGHTA and CDR2 FQGNSA. Trimming pared 1 base from V and 8 bases from J, leaving 12 bases between. CDR3 loop: CASSLGGRGDEQFF. The DNA for the CDR3 is TGTGCCAGCAGCTTAGGAGGCCGGGGCGATGAGCAGTTCTTC.

This clonotype turned up a few times. The CDR3: CASGPGYDEQFF. CDR3 coding DNA: TGTGCCAGTGGACCAGGTTATGATGAGCAGTTCTTC. The gene calls are TRBV21-1 and TRBJ2-1. TRBV21-1 represents a pseudogene. CDR3 size: 12 residues.

This clonotype was detected many times. This sequence joins TRBV5-1 and TRBJ2-5, with D possibly called TRBD1 or TRBD2 (5 bases each). V lost 5 bases, J lost 3 bases, and 14 bases lay in between. Germline assignment: CDR1 SGHRS and CDR2 YFSETQ. This CDR3 is 14 amino acids long. The CDR3 here is CASSFGTAEETQYF. The CDR3 nucleotides read TGCGCCAGCAGTTTTGGGACCGCAGAAGAGACCCAGTACTTC.

This clonotype was counted at least ten times. V is TRBV24-1 and J is TRBJ2-3, with TRBD2 matching 9 bases. CDR3 length equals 15 residues. CDR1 and CDR2 (germline): KGHDR, SFDVKD. V lost 3 bases and J lost 6; bases outside the gene matches: 6. CDR3 DNA sequence: TGTGCCACCAGTGATGTATTAGCGGGGGTTGATACGCAGTATTTT. This codes for CATSDVLAGVDTQYF.

This clonotype was seen ten or more times. The chain couples TRBV7-2 to TRBJ2-5, with D unclear. Per germline, CDR1 SGHTA and CDR2 FQGNSA. Trimming removed 1 base at V and 5 bases at J, with 14 bases between. The CDR3 runs to 15 residues. The CDR3 is CASSLGVTGSETQYF. CDR3 sequence (DNA): TGTGCCAGCAGCTTAGGGGTTACCGGTTCGGAGACCCAGTACTTC.

The J gene is TRBJ1-2, the V gene TRBV20-1; 8 nucleotides line up with TRBD1. Looked up from germline, CDR1 is DFQATT and CDR2 is SNEGSKA (reference sequence). The CDR3 has 18 amino acids. Unmatched junction bases numbered 18, after V lost 6 bases and J lost 0 bases. CDR3 sequence: CSAVPDRVRARANYGYTF. CDR3 nucleotide sequence: TGCAGTGCCGTACCGGACAGGGTTCGAGCTCGGGCTAACTATGGCTACACCTTC.

This rearrangement joins TRBV7-9 to TRBJ1-1; the match to TRBD1 covers 10 bases. V dropped 5 bases and J dropped 0; count of bases not matched to a gene: 9. CDR3 size: 17 residues. In germline, CDR1 is SEHNR, CDR2 FQNEAQ (reference sequence). The CDR3 DNA is TGTGCCAGCAGCCCCCGGGACAGGGGCCGCATGAACACTGAAGCTTTCTTT. It specifies CASSPRDRGRMNTEAFF.

This clonotype was counted only a few times. V usage is TRBV28 and J usage is TRBJ1-2; 10 bases fit TRBD1. The trim removed 2 bases at V and 5 bases at J, leaving 5 bases unmatched. Germline V lookup: CDR1 MDHEN, CDR2 SYDVKM. This CDR3 spans 15 amino acids. In DNA form, the CDR3 reads TGTGCCAGCAGTTTACAGGACAGGGGGACGTATGGCTACACCTTC. Residues: CASSLQDRGTYGYTF.

In its sample, this clonotype was seen many times. The V gene is TRBV18, the J gene TRBJ2-1; a weak D match, TRBD1 (5 bases). The V and J ends lost 0 bases and 5 bases respectively, with 14 bases between them. Germline V gene lookup returns CDR1 KGHSH and CDR2 LQKENI. This CDR3 spans 16 amino acids. The CDR3 region is CASSPPLGRENNEQFF. The CDR3 DNA reads as TGTGCCAGCTCACCACCGTTGGGCAGGGAAAACAATGAGCAGTTCTTC.

This clonotype was seen a handful of times. V is TRBV5-1 and J is TRBJ2-7; D is possibly TRBD1 (6 bases). The V gene lost 7 bases and the J gene lost 3 bases, with 11 bases spanning the gap. The germline V gene encodes CDR1 SGHRS and CDR2 YFSETQ. The CDR3 consists of 12 residues. As DNA, the CDR3 is TGCGCCAGCCGCGAACAGGGCTACGAGCAGTACTTC. Its translation: CASREQGYEQYF.

The chain is built from TRBV15 and TRBJ1-1; D gene ambiguous. The germline V and J ends were trimmed by 8 bases and 0 bases, with 13 bases remaining between them. Germline V gene lookup returns CDR1 LNHNV and CDR2 YYDKDF (reference sequence). This CDR3 region has 14 residues. The CDR3 reads CATAREGLNTEAFF. DNA for the CDR3: TGTGCCACCGCTCGGGAGGGTTTGAACACTGAAGCTTTCTTT.

This sequence joins TRBV3-1 and TRBJ2-7, with D tentatively TRBD1 (6 bases). Deletions cut 3 bases from V and 0 bases from J, with 15 bases between. The CDR3 length is 16 residues. Germline V CDR1 and CDR2: LGHDT, YNNKEL (reference sequence). The CDR3 here is CASSQGNRVSSYEQYF. The CDR3 coding sequence is TGTGCCAGCAGCCAGGGCAACAGGGTATCCTCCTACGAGCAGTACTTC.

This clonotype was detected many times. The chain recombines TRBV7-9 with TRBJ2-7, with 7 bases fitting TRBD1. This CDR3 has 16 residues. The V gene end was trimmed by 1 base and the J gene end by 0 bases; junction bases not matched to a gene: 6. CDR1 is SEHNR and CDR2 is FQNEAQ in the germline V gene (reference sequence). The CDR3 nucleotides are TGTGCCAGCAGCTTAGATTGGGACAGAGCCTCCTACGAGCAGTACTTC. Protein sequence: CASSLDWDRASYEQYF.

The J gene is TRBJ2-3, the V gene TRBV5-1; possibly TRBD1 or TRBD2 for D (6 bases each). This CDR3 has 14 amino acids. The V end was cut by 3 bases, the J end by 4 bases, with 12 bases between. Germline V lookup: CDR1 SGHRS, CDR2 YFSETQ. The CDR3 bases are TGCGCCAGCAGCTCACAGGGCGGGGCAGATACGCAGTATTTT. The encoded protein is CASSSQGGADTQYF. The full variable domain, its missing parts supplied by reference TRBV5-1 and TRBJ2-3, is KAGVTQTPRYLIKTRGQQVTLSCSPISGHRSVSWYQQTPGQGLQFLFEYFSETQRNKGNFPGRFSGRQFSNSRSEMNVSTLELGDSALYLCASSSQGGADTQYFGPGTRLTVL.